This entry is about one T cell receptor (beta chain). The CDR3 consists of 15 residues. V was cut by 3 bases and J by 0 bases, with 12 bases left in between. Germline V gene data show CDR1 as SGHRS and CDR2 as YFSETQ. The record originates from a study of cytomegalovirus exposure and HLA in healthy donors. Assay used: immunoSEQ multiplex PCR; TCRdb lists only in-frame clones, some missing. The sample lists tens of thousands of clones, 85% to 95% occurring once. The TCR originated in a man aged 18-30 years in good health and CMV-seronegative. The sequencing input was PBMCs. The chain couples TRBV5-1 to TRBJ1-1; D gene uncertain. CDR3 bases: TGCGCCAGCAGCTCTAGCGGGTCGATGAACACTGAAGCTTTCTTT. As protein: CASSSSGSMNTEAFF.